Listed here are 10 T cell receptor beta chains from one sample, sequenced in a study of neurological immune-mediated disorders. TCRdb called the 5' RACE reads again in MiXCR, with one record for every CDR3 protein. The sample lists 20,000 to 25,000 distinct CDR3 sequences, about 18% occurring once. The sample taken for sequencing was CD8+ T cells from blood. These TCRs come from a woman younger than 35 with multiple sclerosis.

The genes are TRBV2 and TRBJ1-2; TRBD1 matches 8 bases. V lost 3 bases, J lost 5 bases, and 8 bases stayed unmatched. The germline V gene has CDR1 SNHLY and CDR2 FYNNEI. This CDR3 comprises 15 residues. The CDR3 coding sequence is TGTGCCAGCAGTGAGGGACAGGTTTCACTTTATGGCTACACCTTC. Protein: CASSEGQVSLYGYTF.

The rearrangement links TRBV5-5 to TRBJ1-1; D remains ambiguous. The V end lost 7 bases, the J end lost 4 bases, and 20 bases lay between the germline ends. This CDR3 has 15 residues. CDR1 and CDR2 (germline): SGHKS, YYEKEE (reference sequence). The chain's CDR3 is CASPIEGASVTEAFF. In DNA form, the CDR3 reads TGTGCCAGCCCCATCGAGGGCGCGAGCGTCACTGAAGCTTTCTTT.

This clonotype was observed many times. A much larger clone lies a single base off, so this may be a read error. This rearrangement joins TRBV27 to TRBJ1-2; D gene unclear. CDR1 MNHEY and CDR2 SMNVEV come from the germline V gene (reference sequence). This CDR3 comprises 14 residues. As DNA, the CDR3 is TGTGTCAGCAGTTTTAATCCAGAAACCTATGGCTACACCTTC. Translating gives CVSSFNPETYGYTF.

This clonotype counts as medium-sized. The gene calls are TRBV10-1 and TRBJ2-2; 8 bases agree with TRBD2. V lost 6 bases, J lost 6 bases, and 6 bases stayed unmatched. The CDR3 sequence is 14 residues long. The germline V gene has CDR1 WNHNN and CDR2 SYGVQD (reference sequence). The CDR3 sequence is CASSTTTSAGELFF. CDR3 DNA: TGCGCCAGCAGCACGACGACTAGCGCCGGGGAGCTGTTTTTT.

This clonotype has ten or more counts. The rearrangement joins TRBV5-5 to TRBJ2-1; TRBD2 matches 10 bases. Germline CDR1 SGHKS, CDR2 YYEKEE (reference sequence). This CDR3 is 18 amino acids long. V shed 2 bases, J shed 1 base, and the junction held 9 bases outside the gene matches. CDR3 in amino acids: CASSFRTSGVPSYNEQFF. CDR3 nucleotides: TGTGCCAGCAGCTTCAGGACTAGCGGAGTCCCTTCCTACAATGAGCAGTTCTTC.

This clonotype was recorded many times. The gene calls are TRBV12-3 or TRBV12-4 and TRBJ1-2; 8 nucleotides agree with TRBD1. With 5 bases clipped from V and 3 bases from J, the junction kept 8 bases outside the gene matches. This CDR3 region has 15 residues. The CDR3: CASSPTYRGDYGYTF. CDR3 nucleotides: TGTGCCAGCAGTCCGACCTACAGGGGGGACTATGGCTACACCTTC.

This clonotype was picked up many times. The chain uses TRBV6-5 and TRBJ1-1; D perhaps matches TRBD1 (5 bases). The CDR3 consists of 13 residues. The germline CDR1 and CDR2 sequences are MNHEY and SVGAGI. V gave up 7 bases and J gave up 5 bases, with 14 bases separating them. Here the CDR3 reads CASKLQGWTEAFF. The CDR3 DNA follows: TGTGCCAGCAAACTGCAGGGTTGGACTGAAGCTTTCTTT.

This clonotype was counted only a few times. The genes are TRBV20-1 and TRBJ2-3; 11 nucleotides line up with TRBD1. The CDR3 totals 14 residues. With 5 bases clipped from V and 7 bases from J, the junction kept 8 bases outside the gene matches. Germline V lookup: CDR1 DFQATT, CDR2 SNEGSKA (reference sequence). The CDR3 nucleotides are TGCAGTGCTCTTGGGACAGGGGGAGGGAATACGCAGTATTTT. Translation gives CSALGTGGGNTQYF.

In its sample, this clonotype was seen a few times. CDR3: CASSLWGVGREETQYF. Here the CDR3 DNA reads TGTGCCAGCAGCTTATGGGGTGTGGGAAGGGAAGAGACCCAGTACTTC. This rearrangement joins TRBV7-2 to TRBJ2-5; no clear D. CDR1 is SGHTA and CDR2 is FQGNSA in the germline V gene. V was pared by 2 bases and J by 3 bases, with 16 bases between. The length of the CDR3 is 16 residues.

This clonotype has a count of ten or more. This rearrangement joins TRBV6-6 to TRBJ1-2, with a possible D match to TRBD1 (6 bases). Germline V gene sequence: CDR1 MNHNY, CDR2 SVGAGI (reference sequence). The germline V and J ends were trimmed by 5 bases and 8 bases, with 18 bases remaining between them. CDR3 length: 14 residues. The CDR3 DNA reads TGTGCCAGCAGTCCTACCAACAGGGAAAAAGGCTACACCTTC. This codes for CASSPTNREKGYTF.